This entry is about one T cell receptor beta chain. The germline gives CDR1 LNHDA, CDR2 SQIVND (reference sequence). This CDR3 spans 13 amino acids. Trimming removed 7 bases at V and 6 bases at J, with 13 bases between. These data come from a study of blood T cell repertoires in COVID-19. Study background: Specimens from acute and convalescent COVID-19 originated in the United States, Italy and Spain. PBMCs, B-cell-depleted T cells, or T cells provided the cDNA or gDNA that made up the material.

The table came from immunoSEQ multiplex PCR; TCRdb's copy has only in-frame clones and leaves some out. The sample shows approximately 430,000 clones, 75% to 90% of them seen only once. The chain couples TRBV19 to TRBJ1-5, with TRBD1 as a possible D gene (5 bases). Source material: peripheral blood. The TCR comes from a woman between 25 and 40 years old with active or convalescent COVID-19. Written as DNA, the CDR3 is TGTGCCAGTACCACAGCGGGGGGTCAGCCCCAGCATTTT. The encoded protein is CASTTAGGQPQHF.